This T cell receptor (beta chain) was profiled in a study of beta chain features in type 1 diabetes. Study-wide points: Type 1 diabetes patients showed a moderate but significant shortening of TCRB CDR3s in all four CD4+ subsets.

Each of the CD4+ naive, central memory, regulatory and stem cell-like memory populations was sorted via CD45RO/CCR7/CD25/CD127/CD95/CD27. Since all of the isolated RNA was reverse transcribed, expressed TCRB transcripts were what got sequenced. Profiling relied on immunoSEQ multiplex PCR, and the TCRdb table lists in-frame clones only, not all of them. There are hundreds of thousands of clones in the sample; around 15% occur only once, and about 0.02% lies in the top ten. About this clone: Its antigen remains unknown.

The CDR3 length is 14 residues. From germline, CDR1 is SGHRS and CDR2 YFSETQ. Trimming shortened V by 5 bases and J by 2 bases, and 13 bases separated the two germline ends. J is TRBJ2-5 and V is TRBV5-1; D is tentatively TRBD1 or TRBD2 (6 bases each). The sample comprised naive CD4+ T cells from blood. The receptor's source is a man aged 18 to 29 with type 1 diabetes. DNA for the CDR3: TGCGCCAGCAGTGACCAGGGGACTCAAGAGACCCAGTACTTC. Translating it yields CASSDQGTQETQYF.